This T cell receptor (beta chain) was sequenced during a study of cytomegalovirus exposure and HLA in healthy donors. Study findings and constraints: Most observed TCR sequences were rare, whereas some public TCRs were detected in many donors.

Germline CDR1 SNHLY, CDR2 FYNNEI. The CDR3 is 11 amino acids. Trimming took off 8 bases at V and 3 bases at J, with 8 bases between the two ends. It was healthy bone marrow donors who served as donors. About this clone itself: Its antigen is not identified.

The PCR was carried out with 60 Vbeta primers and 13 Jbeta primers. Sequencing was performed with immunoSEQ multiplex PCR; in TCRdb, only in-frame clones are kept and a portion is missing. The table lists 200,000 or so clones, almost 80% of them singletons. This chain uses TRBV2 with TRBJ2-7; perhaps TRBD2 as D (5 bases). The sequenced sample was PBMCs. The receptor was isolated from a man aged 18 to 29 in good health and CMV-seronegative. CDR3 coding DNA: TGTGCCAGCGAGAGGGACTACGAGCAGTACTTC. It specifies CASERDYEQYF.